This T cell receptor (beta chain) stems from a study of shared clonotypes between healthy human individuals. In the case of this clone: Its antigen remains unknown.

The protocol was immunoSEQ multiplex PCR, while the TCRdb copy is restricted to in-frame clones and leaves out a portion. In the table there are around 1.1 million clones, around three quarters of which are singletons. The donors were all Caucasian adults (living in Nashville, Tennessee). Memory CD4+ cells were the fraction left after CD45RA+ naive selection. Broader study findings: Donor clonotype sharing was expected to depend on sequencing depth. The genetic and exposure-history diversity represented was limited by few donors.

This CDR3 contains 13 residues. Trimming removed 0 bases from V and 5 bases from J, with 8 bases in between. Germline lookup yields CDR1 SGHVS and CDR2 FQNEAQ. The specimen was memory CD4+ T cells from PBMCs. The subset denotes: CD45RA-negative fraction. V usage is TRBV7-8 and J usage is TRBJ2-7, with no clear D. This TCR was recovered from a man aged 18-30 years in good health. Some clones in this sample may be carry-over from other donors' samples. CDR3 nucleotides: TGTGCCAGCAGCTTAGCGCTATTGAACGAGCAGTACTTC. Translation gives CASSLALLNEQYF.